Below are 26 T cell receptor beta chains sequenced from a single sample in a study of early T cells in non-severe SARS-CoV-2 infection. From the 5' RACE reads, TCRdb called clonotypes with MiXCR, one entry per CDR3 protein. This sample has fewer than 85,000 distinct CDR3 sequences, with about 14% found just once. Material: whole blood. The receptor set was obtained from an adult who was a healthcare worker with PCR-confirmed SARS-CoV-2 infection or an uninfected control (not recorded which).

The sample holds a few counts of this clonotype. The V gene is TRBV7-9, the J gene TRBJ1-2; D gene uncertain. Trimming cost V 4 bases and J 5 bases, with 14 bases left between them. CDR3 length equals 14 residues. CDR1 is SEHNR, CDR2 FQNEAQ, per germline (reference sequence). CDR3 nucleotides: TGTGCCAGCAGCTCTGGACTCAAGAGTTATGGCTACACCTTC. The encoded protein is CASSSGLKSYGYTF.

This clonotype was found a few times. The chain is built from TRBV2 and TRBJ1-1, with a possible D match to TRBD1 (5 bases). Trimming left V 7 bases short and J 3 bases short, with 12 bases between. CDR1 is SNHLY, CDR2 FYNNEI, per germline. The CDR3 runs 13 residues. The CDR3 DNA sequence: TGTGCCAGCATGGAACCGGGGGACACTGAAGCTTTCTTT. Residues: CASMEPGDTEAFF.

This clonotype was counted at least ten times. V and J are TRBV11-2 and TRBJ1-4; D is undetermined. Trimming pared 1 base from V and 7 bases from J, leaving 16 bases between. From germline, CDR1 is SGHAT and CDR2 FQNNGV. The CDR3 loop spans 16 amino acids. The CDR3 spells CASSLASGRAFEKLFF. The CDR3 nucleotides read TGTGCCAGCAGCTTAGCCTCCGGACGGGCGTTTGAAAAACTGTTTTTT.

This clonotype was observed many times. The rearrangement links TRBV7-9 to TRBJ2-2; D uncertain. The CDR3 loop spans 15 amino acids. Trimming took off 1 base at V and 2 bases at J, with 8 bases between the two ends. The germline V gene has CDR1 SEHNR and CDR2 FQNEAQ (reference sequence). The CDR3 spells CASSLGPPNTGELFF. CDR3 nucleotide sequence: TGTGCCAGCAGCTTAGGGCCTCCCAACACCGGGGAGCTGTTTTTT.

This clonotype was observed a handful of times. The genes are TRBV7-2 and TRBJ2-2; D perhaps matches TRBD1 (6 bases). Germline CDR1 is SGHTA and CDR2 is FQGNSA. Trimming left V 1 base short and J 5 bases short, with 14 bases between. CDR3 size: 16 residues. This chain's CDR3 is CASSLDRLRGTGELFF. In DNA form, the CDR3 reads TGTGCCAGCAGCTTAGACCGCTTAAGGGGGACCGGGGAGCTGTTTTTT.

This clonotype was picked up many times. The chain couples TRBV7-6 to TRBJ2-7, with D possibly TRBD2 on 5 matching bases. The germline V gene encodes CDR1 SGHVS and CDR2 FNYEAQ. The CDR3 runs to 13 residues. V gave up 5 bases and J gave up 3 bases, with 11 bases separating them. CDR3 bases: TGTGCCAGCAGCGCTAGCATGGGCTACGAGCAGTACTTC. Encoded protein: CASSASMGYEQYF.

This clonotype was detected a few times. The V and J genes are TRBV29-1 and TRBJ2-7; D not certain. Per germline, CDR1 SQVTM and CDR2 ANQGSEA. Trimming left V 6 bases short and J 2 bases short, with 11 bases between. This CDR3 comprises 12 residues. CDR3: CSVAKSAYEQYF. CDR3 DNA sequence: TGCAGCGTGGCCAAATCCGCCTACGAGCAGTACTTC.

This clonotype was seen at least ten times. The rearrangement links TRBV24-1 to TRBJ2-2, with 9 bases aligning to TRBD1. Germline V lookup: CDR1 KGHDR, CDR2 SFDVKD. The CDR3 runs to 17 residues. V shed 5 bases, J shed 6 bases, and the junction held 12 bases outside the gene matches. The CDR3 coding sequence is TGTGCCACCAGTGCTCGACGGGGACAGGGTTTCGCCGGGGAGCTGTTTTTT. This encodes CATSARRGQGFAGELFF.

The CDR3 region is CSAPPGTTKNIQYF. DNA of the CDR3: TGCAGTGCTCCCCCCGGGACAACCAAAAACATTCAGTACTTC. The chain uses TRBV20-1 and TRBJ2-4; maybe TRBD1 (6 bases). The V gene's germline CDR1 is DFQATT and CDR2 SNEGSKA (reference sequence). Trimming stripped 5 bases from V and 2 bases from J, with 13 bases between. The CDR3 runs 14 residues.

This clonotype was seen only a few times. The gene calls are TRBV7-6 and TRBJ2-7; D is uncertain. Germline V gene data show CDR1 as SGHVS and CDR2 as FNYEAQ. The CDR3 covers 13 residues. The V end lost 0 bases, the J end lost 2 bases, and 5 bases lay between the germline ends. The CDR3 loop reads CASSLAGAYEQYF. CDR3 in DNA: TGTGCCAGCAGCTTAGCGGGCGCCTACGAGCAGTACTTC.

The CDR3: CATISGDIDYEQYF. CDR3 in DNA: TGTGCCACCATTTCGGGTGACATTGACTACGAGCAGTACTTC. The rearrangement uses TRBV28 and TRBJ2-7; D not certain. Trimming took off 10 bases at V and 3 bases at J, with 19 bases between the two ends. From germline, CDR1 is MDHEN and CDR2 SYDVKM. This CDR3 spans 14 amino acids.

This clonotype was found many times. The chain uses TRBV7-9 and TRBJ1-5, with D possibly matching TRBD1 (5 bases). Germline V lookup: CDR1 SEHNR, CDR2 FQNEAQ (reference sequence). V lost 1 base and J lost 1, with 8 bases in between. CDR3 size: 15 residues. The CDR3 sequence is CASSLGGYSNQPQHF. The CDR3 DNA reads TGTGCCAGCAGCTTAGGGGGGTACAGCAATCAGCCCCAGCATTTT.

The rearrangement links TRBV12-3 or TRBV12-4 to TRBJ2-7; D remains ambiguous. V lost 8 bases and J 3 bases, leaving 8 bases between the germline ends. This CDR3 has 11 amino acids. The DNA of the CDR3 is TGTGCCAGCGGGTCAAACTACGAGCAGTACTTC. It is translated as CASGSNYEQYF.

V and J are TRBV5-6 and TRBJ2-7; D uncertain. Trimming removed 4 bases from V and 2 bases from J, with 10 bases in between. The CDR3 extends over 13 amino acids. Germline lookup yields CDR1 SGHDT and CDR2 YYEEEE. In DNA form, the CDR3 reads TGTGCCAGCAGCCCCGGCCGACCCTACGAGCAGTACTTC. Translated: CASSPGRPYEQYF.

The DNA of the CDR3 is TGCAGTGCTAGCTCACCGGGACAGGGTTCCTACGAGCAGTACTTC. Translating it yields CSASSPGQGSYEQYF. The chain uses TRBV20-1 and TRBJ2-7, with TRBD1 matching 9 bases. J lost 1 base, V lost 3 bases, and 7 bases had no gene match. The CDR3 is 15 amino acids. The germline V gene encodes CDR1 DFQATT and CDR2 SNEGSKA (reference sequence).

In its sample, this clonotype was seen many times. The rearrangement joins TRBV5-1 to TRBJ2-7; no reliable D call. Germline CDR1 reads SGHRS; CDR2 reads YFSETQ. The V gene lost 1 base and the J gene lost 1 base, with 9 bases spanning the gap. The CDR3 spans 14 residues. The CDR3 protein is CASSLTPTSYEQYF. DNA of the CDR3: TGCGCCAGCAGCTTGACACCAACTTCCTACGAGCAGTACTTC. The full variable domain, its missing parts supplied by reference TRBV5-1 and TRBJ2-7, is KAGVTQTPRYLIKTRGQQVTLSCSPISGHRSVSWYQQTPGQGLQFLFEYFSETQRNKGNFPGRFSGRQFSNSRSEMNVSTLELGDSALYLCASSLTPTSYEQYFGPGTRLTVT.

This clonotype showed up just once. The chain combines TRBV20-1 with TRBJ1-2, with a tentative D call TRBD1 (5 bases). Germline CDR1 is DFQATT and CDR2 is SNEGSKA (reference sequence). This CDR3 has 13 residues. Trimming took off 1 base at V and 1 base at J, with 7 bases between the two ends. CDR3 bases: TGCAGTGCTAGAGTAGACAGTAACTATGGCTACACCTTC. Translation gives CSARVDSNYGYTF.

For the CDR3, the DNA is TGTGCCAGCAGCTGGGGGAGGCAGACAGTCAATCAGCCCCAGCATTTT. Translation gives CASSWGRQTVNQPQHF. The V gene is TRBV12-3 or TRBV12-4, the J gene TRBJ1-5; a weak D match, TRBD1 (5 bases). Trimming took 6 bases from V and 3 from J, leaving 18 bases between them. The CDR3 has 16 residues.

This clonotype was recorded at least ten times. The CDR3 DNA reads TGTGCCAGCTCACAGACAGGGCGGTCCTACGAGCAGTACTTC. This encodes CASSQTGRSYEQYF. The rearrangement joins TRBV18 to TRBJ2-7; 7 nucleotides agree with TRBD1. This CDR3 region has 14 residues. Trimming took 4 bases from V and 1 from J; bases not matched to a gene: 4. The germline V gene has CDR1 KGHSH and CDR2 LQKENI.

This chain connects TRBV6-2 or TRBV6-3 to TRBJ2-1; TRBD2 aligns across 12 bases. This CDR3 spans 16 amino acids. V lost 5 bases, J lost 6 bases, and 8 bases stayed unmatched. Germline CDR1 is MNHEY and CDR2 is SVGEGT. The CDR3 spells CASSAGLAGRFNEQFF. CDR3 in DNA: TGTGCCAGCAGTGCGGGACTAGCGGGCAGGTTCAATGAGCAGTTCTTC.

This clonotype was seen only a few times. The chain carries TRBV15 and TRBJ1-2, with a tentative D call TRBD1 (5 bases). CDR1 is LNHNV and CDR2 is YYDKDF in the germline V gene (reference sequence). The CDR3 is 14 amino acids. The germline V and J ends were trimmed by 0 bases and 8 bases, with 13 bases remaining between them. The DNA of the CDR3 is TGTGCCACCAGCAGAGACAGGGTCCTGGGAGGCTACACCTTC. Its translation: CATSRDRVLGGYTF. Together with reference TRBV15 and TRBJ1-2, the CDR3 gives the full variable domain: DAMVIQNPRYQVTQFGKPVTLSCSQTLNHNVMYWYQQKSSQAPKLLFHYYDKDFNNEADTPDNFQSRRPNTSFCFLDIRSPGLGDTAMYLCATSRDRVLGGYTFGSGTRLTVV.

The chain uses TRBV6-2 or TRBV6-3 and TRBJ1-2, with 7 bases lining up with TRBD1. The J segment lost 0 bases and the V segment lost 2 bases, leaving 6 bases of the junction unmatched. There are 16 residues in the CDR3. The germline V gene has CDR1 MNHEY and CDR2 SVGEGT. The CDR3 coding sequence is TGTGCCAGCAGTTACGCTAGTCAGGGGGCTAACTATGGCTACACCTTC. It translates to CASSYASQGANYGYTF.

As to this clonotype: Mismatch with germline at one junction end may stem from a read error. The chain employs TRBV12-3 or TRBV12-4 and TRBJ2-3; maybe TRBD2 (5 bases). The CDR3 length is 13 residues. For the CDR3, the DNA is TGTGTCAGCAGTCCCGGGGTAGGAGATACGCAGTATTTT. It is translated as CVSSPGVGDTQYF.

Points on this clonotype: As the CDR3 is not closed by the conserved phenylalanine or tryptophan, this likely results from a read error. The rearrangement links TRBV7-9 to TRBJ2-1; D ambiguous. The V end lost 0 bases, the J end lost 7 bases, and 7 bases lay between the germline ends. Looked up from germline, CDR1 is SEHNR and CDR2 is FQNEAQ (reference sequence). The CDR3 totals 13 residues. The CDR3 loop is CASSLAIGNEQFL. CDR3 in DNA: TGTGCCAGCAGCTTAGCGATAGGGAATGAGCAGTTCTTA.

The genes are TRBV18 and TRBJ1-2; 9 bases are shared with TRBD1. V shed 2 bases, J shed 7 bases, and the junction held 5 bases outside the gene matches. Germline CDR1 reads KGHSH; CDR2 reads LQKENI. The CDR3 contains 14 residues. CDR3 in DNA: TGTGCCAGCTCACCAGGGACAGGGCCCACTGGCTACACCTTC. Protein product: CASSPGTGPTGYTF.

This clonotype was recorded at least ten times. This chain links TRBV5-1 with TRBJ2-5, with 9 positions matching TRBD2. Trimming cost V 4 bases and J 5 bases; bases outside gene matches: 3. The CDR3 consists of 13 residues. Germline V gene sequence: CDR1 SGHRS, CDR2 YFSETQ. DNA of the CDR3: TGCGCCAGCAGCCGCGGACTAGCGGAGACCCAGTACTTC. This gives the protein CASSRGLAETQYF.